Only one count was recorded for the clone carrying this T cell receptor (beta chain). Its cognate antigen is unknown. Germline lookup yields CDR1 SGDLS and CDR2 YYNGEE. The CDR3 contains 14 residues. With 3 bases removed from V and 0 bases from J, the gap between germline ends came to 10 bases. The data belong to a study of T cell responses to AZD1222 COVID-19 vaccine. Investigators merged groups given second doses at roughly 4 or roughly 12 weeks. Study outcomes and limitations: All repertoire sampling was performed exclusively after the peak T cell response.

This table comes from immunoSEQ multiplex PCR, and its TCRdb copy is limited to in-frame clones, with some not included. The sample has about 100,000 clones, 80% to 95% seen once. The TCR comes from an adult who received the AZD1222 COVID-19 vaccine. Here the sequenced sample was peripheral blood, taken 28 days after the second AZD1222 dose. This chain links TRBV9 with TRBJ2-7; D not certain. The DNA of the CDR3 is TGTGCCAGCAGCGCTGACGCCCTCTCCTACGAGCAGTACTTC. Protein product: CASSADALSYEQYF.